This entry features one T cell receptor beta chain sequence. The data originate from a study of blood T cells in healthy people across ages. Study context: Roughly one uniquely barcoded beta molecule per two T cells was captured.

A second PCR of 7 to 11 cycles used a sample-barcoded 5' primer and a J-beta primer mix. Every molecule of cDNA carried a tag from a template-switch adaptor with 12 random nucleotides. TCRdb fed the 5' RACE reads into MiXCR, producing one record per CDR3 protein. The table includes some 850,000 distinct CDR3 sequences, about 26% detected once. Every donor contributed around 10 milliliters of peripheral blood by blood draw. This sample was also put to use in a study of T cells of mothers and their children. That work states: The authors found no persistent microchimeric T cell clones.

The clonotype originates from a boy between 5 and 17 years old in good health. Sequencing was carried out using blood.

The CDR3 sequence is CASTNTNPRGAESTDTQYF. In DNA form, the CDR3 reads TGTGCCAGCACCAACACGAATCCCCGGGGGGCTGAAAGCACAGATACGCAGTATTTT. The chain links TRBV7-9 to TRBJ2-3; tentative D call: TRBD2 (7 bases). V dropped 7 bases and J dropped 0 bases, with 26 bases sitting between them. CDR1 SEHNR and CDR2 FQNEAQ come from the germline V gene (reference sequence). The CDR3 covers 19 residues.